In this sample, the clone carrying this T cell receptor beta chain turned up a few times. Its antigen is unknown. This record belongs to a study of cytomegalovirus exposure and HLA in healthy donors. General study results and limits: Most subjects had HLA-A and HLA-B alleles reportedly predicted accurately by TCR beta sequences. In all likelihood, a cluster of highly shared sequence variants was a sequencing artifact.

The CDR3 totals 15 residues. Germline V gives CDR1 MRHNA, CDR2 SNTAGT. Trimming stripped 6 bases from V and 7 bases from J, with 19 bases between. The primer mix had 60 Vbeta and 13 Jbeta primers. Some clones are missing from TCRdb's copy, which holds only in-frame ones; the method was immunoSEQ multiplex PCR. This sample has some 110,000 clones; roughly 80% occur once, and the top ten carry roughly 3.9%. This receptor was obtained from a man aged 55 to 70 in good health and CMV-seronegative. The chain joins TRBV6-4 to TRBJ2-1, with D possibly being TRBD2 (6 bases). The sample comprised PBMCs. Written as DNA, the CDR3 is TGTGCCAGCAGCAAAGGAAGACTAGGTGGGAATGAGCAGTTCTTC. Residues: CASSKGRLGGNEQFF.